These 20 T cell receptor beta chains were all obtained from the same sample, sequenced in a study of blood T cell repertoires in COVID-19. This table comes from immunoSEQ multiplex PCR, and its TCRdb copy is limited to in-frame clones, with some not included. The table records a few hundred thousand clones, over 75% of them present only once. Material for sequencing was peripheral blood. These receptor sequences come from a man aged 25 to 40 who had recovered from COVID-19.

This clone was detected a few times. This chain uses TRBV12-3 or TRBV12-4 with TRBJ2-5; a possible D gene is TRBD2 (5 bases). There are 13 residues in the CDR3. With 1 base removed from V and 4 bases from J, the gap between germline ends came to 7 bases. CDR3 in DNA: TGTGCCAGCAGTTTAGGGACTCGAGAGACCCAGTACTTC. Amino acid sequence: CASSLGTRETQYF.

The genes are TRBV6-6 and TRBJ1-1, with 9 bases lining up with TRBD1. Germline V gives CDR1 MNHNY, CDR2 SVGAGI (reference sequence). With 4 bases clipped from V and 5 bases from J, the junction kept 8 bases outside the gene matches. The CDR3 length is 15 residues. In DNA, the CDR3 is TGTGCCAGCAGTTTGCGGGGACAGGGTGAAACTGAAGCTTTCTTT. This sequence encodes CASSLRGQGETEAFF.

The gene calls are TRBV25-1 and TRBJ1-3, with 7 bases lining up with TRBD1. The CDR3 contains 14 residues. The V gene end was trimmed by 10 bases and the J gene end by 0 bases; junction bases not matched to a gene: 6. Looked up from germline, CDR1 is MGHDK and CDR2 is SYGVNS. The CDR3 spells CATADRSSGNTIYF. The DNA of the CDR3 is TGTGCCACCGCGGACAGGAGCTCTGGAAACACCATATATTTT.

This rearrangement joins TRBV27 to TRBJ1-6, with 8 bases lining up with TRBD1. The CDR3 loop spans 15 amino acids. CDR1 MNHEY and CDR2 SMNVEV come from the germline V gene (reference sequence). V shed 0 bases, J shed 10 bases, and the junction held 5 bases outside the gene matches. The CDR3 DNA reads as TGTGCCAGCAGTTTATCGCAGGGGGCTTACTCACCCCTCCACTTT. Its translation is CASSLSQGAYSPLHF.

This chain uses TRBV7-6 with TRBJ1-3; D is possibly TRBD1 (6 bases). Germline CDR1 is SGHVS and CDR2 is FNYEAQ. This CDR3 is built from 17 residues. V lost 5 bases and J lost 1, with 18 bases in between. CDR3 coding DNA: TGTGCCAGCAGCCTCAGAGGCCTGACAGGTTCTGGAAACACCATATATTTT. Its translation is CASSLRGLTGSGNTIYF. Supplemented by reference TRBV7-6 and TRBJ1-3, the full variable domain reads GAGVSQSPRYKVTKRGQDVALRCDPISGHVSLYWYRQALGQGPEFLTYFNYEAQQDKSGLPNDRFSAERPEGSISTLTIQRTEQRDSAMYRCASSLRGLTGSGNTIYFGEGSWLTVV.

This chain joins TRBV3-1 (or the pseudogene TRBV3-2) and TRBJ2-3; 11 nucleotides line up with TRBD1. CDR1 is LGHDT and CDR2 is YNNKEL in the germline V gene (reference sequence). Losses at the gene ends were 2 bases for V and 4 bases for J; bases not matched to a gene: 2. The CDR3 spans 15 residues. The CDR3 coding sequence is TGTGCCAGCAGCCAACGGACAGGGGGCGCAGATACGCAGTATTTT. This codes for CASSQRTGGADTQYF.

In nucleotides, the CDR3 is TGCGCCAGCAGCCAAGCCCCGGGTCACCACAATTCACCCCTCCACTTT. Translation: CASSQAPGHHNSPLHF. The chain couples TRBV4-1 to TRBJ1-6, with unresolved D. The V and J ends lost 1 base and 7 bases respectively, with 14 bases between them. The germline CDR1 and CDR2 sequences are MGHRA and YSYEKL. The CDR3 covers 16 residues.

V is TRBV6-2 or TRBV6-3 and J is TRBJ2-7; D perhaps matches TRBD1 (5 bases). The CDR3 has 16 amino acids. V lost 2 bases to trimming and J lost 0 bases, with 14 bases between them. Germline V gives CDR1 MNHEY, CDR2 SVGEGT. The CDR3 sequence is CASSYKRGLISYEQYF. The CDR3 nucleotides read TGTGCCAGCAGTTACAAAAGGGGCCTAATCTCCTACGAGCAGTACTTC.

This rearrangement joins TRBV9 to TRBJ1-1; TRBD1 is a possible D gene (5 bases). Trimming stripped 4 bases from V and 2 bases from J, with 24 bases between. Germline CDR1 and CDR2: SGDLS and YYNGEE. CDR3 length equals 18 residues. As DNA, the CDR3 is TGTGCCAGCAGCCCTAGTCACGGGGGGGGACGGAAAAACACTGAAGCTTTCTTT. Residues: CASSPSHGGGRKNTEAFF.

This clone was counted at least ten times. V usage is TRBV7-6 and J usage is TRBJ2-5, with 11 bases that match TRBD1. Germline CDR1 is SGHVS and CDR2 is FNYEAQ. V was pared by 5 bases and J by 0 bases, with 8 bases of the junction left unmatched. The CDR3 extends over 17 amino acids. The CDR3 here is CASSQQPGQGDQETQYF. The CDR3 DNA sequence: TGTGCCAGCAGCCAGCAGCCGGGACAGGGGGACCAAGAGACCCAGTACTTC.

V and J are TRBV7-7 and TRBJ2-1; 9 positions match TRBD1. The CDR3 contains 15 residues. Germline V gene lookup returns CDR1 SSHAT and CDR2 FNYEAQ (reference sequence). The trim removed 4 bases at V and 7 bases at J, leaving 8 bases unmatched. CDR3 coding DNA: TGTGCCAGCAGCTCTAGGGACAGGGTTGTGAATGAGCAGTTCTTC. This encodes CASSSRDRVVNEQFF.

The chain carries TRBV25-1 and TRBJ2-3; 11 bases are a match to TRBD2. The V and J ends lost 7 bases and 5 bases, in that order; junction bases with no gene match: 11. Germline V CDR1 and CDR2: MGHDK, SYGVNS. The CDR3 has 16 residues. CDR3 nucleotide sequence: TGTGCCAGCACCCCAGGGACTAGCGGAGGACTAGATACGCAGTATTTT. Translation gives CASTPGTSGGLDTQYF.

The rearrangement joins TRBV2 to TRBJ2-5; 7 bases align to TRBD1. J gave up 0 bases and V 7 bases, and 5 bases lay outside the gene matches. The CDR3 is 14 amino acids. Germline V CDR1 and CDR2: SNHLY, FYNNEI. In DNA form, the CDR3 reads TGTGCCAGCAAGATACAGGGGCACCAAGAGACCCAGTACTTC. It codes for CASKIQGHQETQYF.

The rearrangement uses TRBV7-6 and TRBJ1-4, with TRBD1 as a possible D gene (6 bases). Trimming shortened V by 2 bases and J by 0 bases, and 16 bases separated the two germline ends. The CDR3 loop spans 18 amino acids. The germline V gene encodes CDR1 SGHVS and CDR2 FNYEAQ. CDR3 sequence reads: CASSLRSTGNATNEKLFF. CDR3 coding DNA: TGTGCCAGCAGCTTACGCAGCACAGGGAATGCAACTAATGAAAAACTGTTTTTT.

The genes are TRBV3-1 (or the pseudogene TRBV3-2) and TRBJ2-2, with 7 bases aligning to TRBD2. Unmatched junction bases numbered 6, after V lost 4 bases and J lost 4 bases. The CDR3 sequence is 15 residues long. Germline V gene sequence: CDR1 LGHDT, CDR2 YNNKEL (reference sequence). CDR3: CASSRQASGTGELFF. CDR3 nucleotides: TGTGCCAGCAGCCGGCAGGCTAGCGGCACCGGGGAGCTGTTTTTT.

The CDR3 DNA reads TGTGCCAGTAGTATAGCGGGGGTGTTAGATACGCAGTATTTT. Its protein product is CASSIAGVLDTQYF. The gene calls are TRBV19 and TRBJ2-3, with D possibly TRBD2 on 6 matching bases. V lost 1 base to trimming and J lost 5 bases, with 10 bases between them. The CDR3 consists of 14 residues. Germline assignment: CDR1 LNHDA and CDR2 SQIVND (reference sequence).

In regard to this clone: The sample carries other DNA sequences with the same CDR3. This chain links TRBV6-5 with TRBJ2-1; D perhaps matches TRBD2 (7 bases). V was pared by 8 bases and J by 9 bases, with 14 bases between. CDR3 length: 12 amino acids. CDR1 is MNHEY and CDR2 is SVGAGI in the germline V gene. CDR3 region: CASGRGGGEQFF. The CDR3 DNA sequence: TGTGCCAGCGGGCGAGGGGGGGGTGAGCAGTTCTTC.

This clone has more than one count but fewer than ten. The rearrangement links TRBV4-2 to TRBJ2-4, with a possible D match to TRBD2 (6 bases). Germline V lookup: CDR1 LGHNA, CDR2 YNFKEQ. Trimming removed 1 base at V and 4 bases at J, with 11 bases between. CDR3 length equals 15 residues. CDR3 sequence (DNA): TGTGCCAGCAGCCAAGTGGGAGGAGAAAAAAACATTCAGTACTTC. The encoded protein is CASSQVGGEKNIQYF.

The chain has TRBV18 and TRBJ1-2; D is perhaps TRBD1 (5 bases). Trimming stripped 2 bases from V and 3 bases from J, with 13 bases between. The V gene's germline CDR1 is KGHSH and CDR2 LQKENI. This CDR3 has 15 amino acids. CDR3 nucleotide sequence: TGTGCCAGCTCACCAGCCTCCCCGGGGGACTATGGCTACACCTTC. Translation: CASSPASPGDYGYTF.

This clone was seen more than once but under ten times. The chain links TRBV3-1 (or the pseudogene TRBV3-2) to TRBJ2-7, with TRBD2 identical over 7 bases. From germline, CDR1 is LGHDT and CDR2 YNNKEL (reference sequence). The J segment lost 3 bases and the V segment lost 0 bases, leaving 14 bases of the junction unmatched. The CDR3 spans 18 residues. The CDR3 DNA follows: TGTGCCAGCAGCCAAGATGAAGTGGGGGGGGACGCCAGCTACGAGCAGTACTTC. Its protein product is CASSQDEVGGDASYEQYF.